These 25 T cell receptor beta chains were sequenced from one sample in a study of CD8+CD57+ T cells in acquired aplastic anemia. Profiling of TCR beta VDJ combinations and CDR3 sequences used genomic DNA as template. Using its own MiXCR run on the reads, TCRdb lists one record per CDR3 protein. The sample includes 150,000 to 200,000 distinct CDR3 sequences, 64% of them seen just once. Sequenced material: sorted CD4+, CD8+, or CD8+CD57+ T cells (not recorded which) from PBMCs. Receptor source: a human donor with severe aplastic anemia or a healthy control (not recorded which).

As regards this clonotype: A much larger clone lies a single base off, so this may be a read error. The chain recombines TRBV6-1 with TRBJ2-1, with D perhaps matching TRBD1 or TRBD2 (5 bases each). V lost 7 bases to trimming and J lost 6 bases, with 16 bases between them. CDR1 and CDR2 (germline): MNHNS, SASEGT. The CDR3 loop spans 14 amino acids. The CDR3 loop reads CASTAGAATNEQFF. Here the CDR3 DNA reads TGTGCCAGCACCGCCGGGGCAGCCACCAATGAGCAGTTCTTC.

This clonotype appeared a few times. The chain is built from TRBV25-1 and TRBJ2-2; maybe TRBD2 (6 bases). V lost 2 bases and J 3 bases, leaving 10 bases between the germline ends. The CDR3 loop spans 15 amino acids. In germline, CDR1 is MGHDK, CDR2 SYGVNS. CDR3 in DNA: TGTGCCAGCAGTGAACAGGGACTGGACACCGGGGAGCTGTTTTTT. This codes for CASSEQGLDTGELFF.

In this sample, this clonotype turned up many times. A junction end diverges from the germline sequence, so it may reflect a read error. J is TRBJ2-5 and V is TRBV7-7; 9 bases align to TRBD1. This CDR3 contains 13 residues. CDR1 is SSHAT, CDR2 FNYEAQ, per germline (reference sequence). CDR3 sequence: CASSFGQGKTQYF. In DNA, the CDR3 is TGTGCTAGCAGCTTCGGACAGGGGAAGACCCAGTACTTC.

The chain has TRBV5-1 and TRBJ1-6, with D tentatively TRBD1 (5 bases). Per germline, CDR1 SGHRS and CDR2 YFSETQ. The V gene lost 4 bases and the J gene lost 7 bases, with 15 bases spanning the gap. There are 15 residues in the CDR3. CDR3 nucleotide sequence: TGCGCCAGCAGCCCAACCGACAGTAAAAATTCACCCCTCCACTTT. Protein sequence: CASSPTDSKNSPLHF. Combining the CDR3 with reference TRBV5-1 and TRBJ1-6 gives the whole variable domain KAGVTQTPRYLIKTRGQQVTLSCSPISGHRSVSWYQQTPGQGLQFLFEYFSETQRNKGNFPGRFSGRQFSNSRSEMNVSTLELGDSALYLCASSPTDSKNSPLHFGNGTRLTVT.

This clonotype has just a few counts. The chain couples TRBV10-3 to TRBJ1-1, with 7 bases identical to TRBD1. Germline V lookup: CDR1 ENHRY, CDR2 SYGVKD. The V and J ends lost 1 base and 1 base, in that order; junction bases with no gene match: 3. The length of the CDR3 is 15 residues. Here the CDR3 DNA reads TGTGCCATCAGTGAGTGGGACAGACCGAACACTGAAGCTTTCTTT. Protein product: CAISEWDRPNTEAFF.

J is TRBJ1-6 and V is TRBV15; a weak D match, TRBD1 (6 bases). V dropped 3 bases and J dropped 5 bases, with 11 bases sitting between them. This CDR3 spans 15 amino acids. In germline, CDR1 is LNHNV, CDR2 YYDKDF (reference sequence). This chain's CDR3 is CATSSRGGDNSPLHF. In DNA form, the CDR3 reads TGTGCCACCAGCAGCAGAGGGGGGGATAATTCACCCCTCCACTTT.

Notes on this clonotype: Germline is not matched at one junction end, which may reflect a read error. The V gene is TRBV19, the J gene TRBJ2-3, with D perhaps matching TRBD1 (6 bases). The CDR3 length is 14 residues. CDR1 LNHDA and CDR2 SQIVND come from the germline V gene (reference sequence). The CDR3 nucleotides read TGTGCCAGTAGTATATACAGGGAAATATCTCCCGTGGATTTT. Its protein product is CASSIYREISPVDF. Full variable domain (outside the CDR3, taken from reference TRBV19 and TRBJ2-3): DGGITQSPKYLFRKEGQNVTLSCEQNLNHDAMYWYRQDPGQGLRLIYYSQIVNDFQKGDIAEGYSVSREKKESFPLTVTSAQKNPTAFYLCASSIYREISPVDFGPGTRLTVL.

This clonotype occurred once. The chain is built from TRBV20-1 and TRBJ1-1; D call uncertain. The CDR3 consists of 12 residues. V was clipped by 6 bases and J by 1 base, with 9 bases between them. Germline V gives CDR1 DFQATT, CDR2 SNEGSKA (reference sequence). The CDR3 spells CSASPTNTEAFF. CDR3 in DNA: TGCAGTGCCTCCCCAACGAACACTGAAGCTTTCTTT.

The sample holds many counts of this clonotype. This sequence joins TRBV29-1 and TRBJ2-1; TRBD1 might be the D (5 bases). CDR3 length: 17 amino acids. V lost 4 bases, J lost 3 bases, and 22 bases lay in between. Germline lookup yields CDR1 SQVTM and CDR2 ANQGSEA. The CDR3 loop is CSVALYPPATDYNEQFF. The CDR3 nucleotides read TGCAGCGTTGCCTTATATCCCCCCGCGACAGACTACAATGAGCAGTTCTTC.

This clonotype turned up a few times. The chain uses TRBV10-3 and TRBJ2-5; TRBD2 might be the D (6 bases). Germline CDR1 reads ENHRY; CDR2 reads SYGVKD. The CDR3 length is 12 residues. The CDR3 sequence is CATSTGSETQYF. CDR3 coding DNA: TGTGCTACATCGACCGGGAGCGAGACCCAGTACTTC.

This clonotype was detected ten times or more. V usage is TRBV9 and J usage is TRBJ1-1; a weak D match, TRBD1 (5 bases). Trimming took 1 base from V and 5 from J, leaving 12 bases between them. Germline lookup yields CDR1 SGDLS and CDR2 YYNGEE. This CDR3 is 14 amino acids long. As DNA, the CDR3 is TGTGCCAGCAGCGTAAGCAGGGAAGGGACTGAAGCTTTCTTT. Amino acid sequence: CASSVSREGTEAFF.

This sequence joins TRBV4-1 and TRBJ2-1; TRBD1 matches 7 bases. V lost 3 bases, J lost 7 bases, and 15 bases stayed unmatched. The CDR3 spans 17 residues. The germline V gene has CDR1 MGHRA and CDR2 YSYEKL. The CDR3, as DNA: TGCGCCAGCAGCCATGGGACAGTCTGGCCTGCAACTAATGAGCAGTTCTTC. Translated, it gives CASSHGTVWPATNEQFF.

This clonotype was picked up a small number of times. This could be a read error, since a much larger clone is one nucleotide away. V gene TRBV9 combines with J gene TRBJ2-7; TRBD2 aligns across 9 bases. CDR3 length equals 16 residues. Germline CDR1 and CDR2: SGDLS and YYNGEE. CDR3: CVSSVGGLAQSYEQYF. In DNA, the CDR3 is TGTGTCAGCAGCGTAGGTGGACTAGCGCAGTCCTACGAGCAGTACTTC.

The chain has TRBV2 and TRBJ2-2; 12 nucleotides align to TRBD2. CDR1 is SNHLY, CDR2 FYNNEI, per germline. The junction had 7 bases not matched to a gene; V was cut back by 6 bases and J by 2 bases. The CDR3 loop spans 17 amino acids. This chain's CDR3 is CASRRLAGGPNTGELFF. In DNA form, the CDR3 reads TGTGCCAGCAGGAGGCTAGCGGGGGGGCCCAACACCGGGGAGCTGTTTTTT.

The DNA for the CDR3 is TGTGCCAGCAGCCAGGGCGGACGGATCCAGTACTTC. Translating gives CASSQGGRIQYF. V and J are TRBV14 and TRBJ2-7, with D hard to call. Trimming removed 3 bases at V and 10 bases at J, with 13 bases between. The CDR3 contains 12 residues. CDR1 SGHDN and CDR2 FVKESK come from the germline V gene.

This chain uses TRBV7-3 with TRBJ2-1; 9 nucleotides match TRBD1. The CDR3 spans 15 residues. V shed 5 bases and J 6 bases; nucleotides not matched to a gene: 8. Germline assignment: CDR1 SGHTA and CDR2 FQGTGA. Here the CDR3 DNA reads TGTGCCAGCAGCCACGGGACAGGGTGGGTCAATGAGCAGTTCTTC. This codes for CASSHGTGWVNEQFF.

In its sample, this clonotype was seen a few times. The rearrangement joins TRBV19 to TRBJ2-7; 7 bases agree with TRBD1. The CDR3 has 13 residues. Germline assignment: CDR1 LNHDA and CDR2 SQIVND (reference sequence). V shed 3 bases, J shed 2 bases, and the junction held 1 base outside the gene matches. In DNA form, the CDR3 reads TGTGCCAGTAGTATGACAGGGCCCTACGAGCAGTACTTC. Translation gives CASSMTGPYEQYF.

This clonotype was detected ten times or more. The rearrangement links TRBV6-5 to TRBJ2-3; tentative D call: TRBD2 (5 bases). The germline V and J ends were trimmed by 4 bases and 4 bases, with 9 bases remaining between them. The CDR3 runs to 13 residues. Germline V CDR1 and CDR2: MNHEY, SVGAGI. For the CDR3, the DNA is TGTGCCAGCAGTTCCCAGAGGGCAGATACGCAGTATTTT. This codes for CASSSQRADTQYF.

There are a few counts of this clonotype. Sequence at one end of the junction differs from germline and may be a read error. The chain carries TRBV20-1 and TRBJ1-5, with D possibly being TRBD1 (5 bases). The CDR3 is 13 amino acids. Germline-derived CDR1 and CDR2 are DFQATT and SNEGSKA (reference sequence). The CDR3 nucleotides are TGCAGTGCCAGAGGGGAATTCAATCAGCCCCAGCATTTT. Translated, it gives CSARGEFNQPQHF.

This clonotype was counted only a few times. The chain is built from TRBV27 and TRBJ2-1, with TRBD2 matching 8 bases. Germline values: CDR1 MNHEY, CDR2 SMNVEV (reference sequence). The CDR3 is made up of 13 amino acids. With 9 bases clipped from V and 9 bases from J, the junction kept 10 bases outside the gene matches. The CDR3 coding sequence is TGTGCCAGTAGGGATAGCGGGGAAGCTGAGCAGTTCTTC. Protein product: CASRDSGEAEQFF.

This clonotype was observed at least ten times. CDR3 sequence reads: CASSPDGGGTDTQYF. CDR3 bases: TGTGCCAGCAGCCCGGACGGAGGGGGGACAGATACGCAGTATTTT. V and J are TRBV7-3 and TRBJ2-3; D may correspond to TRBD1 or TRBD2 (6 bases each). The CDR3 consists of 15 residues. The V gene lost 5 bases and the J gene lost 3 bases, with 15 bases spanning the gap. Germline assignment: CDR1 SGHTA and CDR2 FQGTGA.

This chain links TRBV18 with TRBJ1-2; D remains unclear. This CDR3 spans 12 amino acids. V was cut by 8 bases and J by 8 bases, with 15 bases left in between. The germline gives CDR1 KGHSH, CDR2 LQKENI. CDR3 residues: CASLGPGEGYTF. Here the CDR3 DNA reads TGTGCCAGCCTAGGCCCTGGAGAGGGCTACACCTTC.

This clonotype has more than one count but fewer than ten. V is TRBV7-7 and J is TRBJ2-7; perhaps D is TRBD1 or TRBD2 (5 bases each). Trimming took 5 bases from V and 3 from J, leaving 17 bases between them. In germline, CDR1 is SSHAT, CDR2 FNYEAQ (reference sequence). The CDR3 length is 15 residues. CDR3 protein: CASSPNGVGGYEQYF. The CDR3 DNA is TGTGCCAGCAGCCCGAACGGGGTTGGGGGCTACGAGCAGTACTTC.

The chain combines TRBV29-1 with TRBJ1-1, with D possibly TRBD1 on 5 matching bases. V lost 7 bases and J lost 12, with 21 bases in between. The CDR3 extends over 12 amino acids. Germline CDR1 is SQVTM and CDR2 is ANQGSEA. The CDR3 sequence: CSAQGPGVVTFF. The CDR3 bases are TGCAGCGCCCAGGGACCGGGGGTGGTAACTTTCTTT.

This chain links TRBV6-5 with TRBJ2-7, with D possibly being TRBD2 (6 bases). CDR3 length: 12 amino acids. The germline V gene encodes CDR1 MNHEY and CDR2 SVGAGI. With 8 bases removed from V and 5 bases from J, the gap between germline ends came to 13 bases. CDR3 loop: CASRGGGDEQYF. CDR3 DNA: TGTGCCAGCCGAGGCGGAGGGGACGAGCAGTACTTC.